This T cell receptor (beta chain) was retrieved from a study of early T cells in non-severe SARS-CoV-2 infection. In the study overall: Chains were unpaired, as sequencing was done on bulk RNA from unsorted whole blood.

General study results and limits: Reliance on VDJdb matching favored anti-spike CD8 responses; private and CD4 specificities were missed.

On this clonotype: Its target is not known.

The protocol attached unique molecular identifiers to individual cDNA molecules. TCRdb used MiXCR to reprocess the 5' RACE reads, holding one entry per CDR3 protein. The sample yields approximately 76,000 distinct CDR3 sequences, around 10% seen once. This sequence was found in an adult who was a healthcare worker with PCR-confirmed SARS-CoV-2 infection or an uninfected control (not recorded which). Sequenced sample: whole blood.

The CDR3 spells CASRDRATGELFF. In DNA form, the CDR3 reads TGTGCCAGCAGAGACAGGGCCACCGGGGAGCTGTTTTTT. The chain recombines TRBV2 with TRBJ2-2; TRBD1 matches 7 bases. V lost 6 bases, J lost 4 bases, and 2 bases stayed unmatched. CDR3 length equals 13 residues. Looked up from germline, CDR1 is SNHLY and CDR2 is FYNNEI.